The 30 T cell receptor beta chains below come from one sample, sequenced in a study of T cells in Graves' hyperthyroidism and ophthalmopathy. Amplification targeted TCR beta CDR3 regions from RNA transcripts. RT-PCR in the first round (using the HTBI primer set) targeted the TCR CDR3. TCRdb fed the multiplex PCR reads into MiXCR, producing one record per CDR3 protein. The sample records 340,000 or so distinct CDR3 sequences, 20% to 25% being singletons. The sample was blood. The receptors here all came from a woman between 50 and 59 years old with Graves' hyperthyroidism.

The V call is TRBV6-1, the J call TRBJ2-1, with TRBD2 matching over 8 bases. Germline V gene data show CDR1 as MNHNS and CDR2 as SASEGT. The ends lost 7 bases at V and 7 bases at J; junction bases unmatched: 9. The CDR3 covers 14 residues. The CDR3 nucleotides are TGTGCCAGCACTGGGACTAGGGGATGGAATGAGCAGTTCTTC. Encoded protein: CASTGTRGWNEQFF.

The chain uses TRBV20-1 and TRBJ2-7; TRBD2 aligns across 8 bases. Germline V gene lookup returns CDR1 DFQATT and CDR2 SNEGSKA (reference sequence). CDR3 length equals 12 residues. V shed 6 bases, J shed 3 bases, and the junction held 4 bases outside the gene matches. CDR3 bases: TGCAGTGCCGGACTAGCTGGCTACGAGCAGTACTTC. It is translated as CSAGLAGYEQYF.

This clonotype was recorded many times. The V and J genes are TRBV4-1 and TRBJ2-2; 9 bases are a match to TRBD2. The V gene end was trimmed by 4 bases and the J gene end by 8 bases; junction bases not matched to a gene: 8. Germline V gene sequence: CDR1 MGHRA, CDR2 YSYEKL. The CDR3 spans 15 residues. The CDR3 spells CASSPGLARAGELFF. The CDR3 nucleotides read TGCGCCAGCAGCCCGGGACTAGCTAGGGCAGGGGAGCTGTTTTTT.

V gene TRBV6-1 combines with J gene TRBJ1-5; no definite D call. Trimming pared 1 base from V and 7 bases from J, leaving 8 bases between. This CDR3 has 13 amino acids. Per the germline V gene, CDR1 is MNHNS and CDR2 is SASEGT. The CDR3 sequence: CASSEEGFQPQHF. DNA of the CDR3: TGTGCCAGCAGTGAAGAGGGCTTCCAGCCCCAGCATTTT.

This clonotype was counted a few times. J is TRBJ2-4 and V is TRBV20-1, with D possibly called TRBD1 or TRBD2 (5 bases each). Trimming removed 1 base from V and 0 bases from J, with 7 bases in between. Per germline, CDR1 DFQATT and CDR2 SNEGSKA (reference sequence). The CDR3 consists of 14 residues. The CDR3 protein is CSARAGLAKNIQYF. CDR3 nucleotide sequence: TGCAGTGCTAGAGCGGGGCTAGCCAAAAACATTCAGTACTTC.

The chain combines TRBV11-2 with TRBJ1-2; 7 nucleotides agree with TRBD1. Unmatched junction bases numbered 13, after V lost 5 bases and J lost 4 bases. Looked up from germline, CDR1 is SGHAT and CDR2 is FQNNGV. The CDR3 loop spans 16 amino acids. The CDR3 spells CASSRGTDSLGYGYTF. CDR3 in DNA: TGTGCCAGCAGCCGCGGGACAGACTCCCTGGGCTATGGCTACACCTTC. Using reference TRBV11-2 and TRBJ1-2 for the parts outside the CDR3, the full variable domain is EAGVAQSPRYKIIEKRQSVAFWCNPISGHATLYWYQQILGQGPKLLIQFQNNGVVDDSQLPKDRFSAERLKGVDSTLKIQPAKLEDSAVYLCASSRGTDSLGYGYTFGSGTRLTVV.

In its sample, this clonotype was seen many times. This chain joins TRBV10-1 and TRBJ1-2; unclear D gene. CDR1 and CDR2 from the germline V gene are WNHNN and SYGVQD (reference sequence). Trimming shortened V by 5 bases and J by 4 bases, and 8 bases separated the two germline ends. The CDR3 contains 12 residues. This CDR3 reads CASSNSPYGYTF. The CDR3 DNA reads TGCGCCAGCAGTAACAGCCCCTATGGCTACACCTTC.

This clonotype turned up a few times. V usage is TRBV11-2 and J usage is TRBJ1-2, with 8 bases aligning to TRBD1. The CDR3 has 14 amino acids. Per the germline V gene, CDR1 is SGHAT and CDR2 is FQNNGV. Trimming at V came to 5 bases and at J to 7 bases, leaving 9 bases not matched to a gene. CDR3 coding DNA: TGTGCCAGCAGCGCCCTGACAGGGGATGCTGGCTACACCTTC. Protein sequence: CASSALTGDAGYTF.

This clonotype showed up many times. J is TRBJ2-7 and V is TRBV30; D remains unclear. Germline V gives CDR1 GTSNPN, CDR2 SVGIG (reference sequence). Trimming took off 0 bases at V and 7 bases at J, with 13 bases between the two ends. The CDR3 is made up of 13 amino acids. Here the CDR3 DNA reads TGTGCCTGGAGTGTTGAGAGTCCTTGGGAGCAGTACTTC. This gives the protein CAWSVESPWEQYF.

This clonotype showed up many times. V gene TRBV28 combines with J gene TRBJ2-7; D may be TRBD1 or TRBD2 (5 bases each). This CDR3 has 15 residues. Trimming took off 1 base at V and 4 bases at J, with 14 bases between the two ends. CDR1 MDHEN and CDR2 SYDVKM come from the germline V gene. The CDR3 is CASSLYLGEGYEQYF. In nucleotides, the CDR3 is TGTGCCAGCAGTTTATATCTGGGGGAAGGGTACGAGCAGTACTTC.

This clonotype has a count of ten or more. The gene calls are TRBV10-1 and TRBJ2-5; D may be TRBD2 (6 bases). V lost 4 bases and J lost 5, with 11 bases in between. Germline V gives CDR1 WNHNN, CDR2 SYGVQD (reference sequence). The CDR3 loop spans 13 amino acids. CDR3 in DNA: TGCGCCAGCAGTGGAACGGGGGAGGAGACCCAGTACTTC. Translation: CASSGTGEETQYF.

This clonotype was recorded many times. This chain uses TRBV28 with TRBJ2-1; 8 bases are shared with TRBD2. Germline CDR1 is MDHEN and CDR2 is SYDVKM. This CDR3 has 16 amino acids. The junction had 11 bases not matched to a gene; V was cut back by 5 bases and J by 5 bases. The CDR3 DNA sequence: TGTGCCAGCAGTCCCGTCCTAGCGGGCGGGGACAATGAGCAGTTCTTC. Residues: CASSPVLAGGDNEQFF.

This chain links TRBV28 with TRBJ2-1; 8 bases map to TRBD2. CDR3 length: 15 amino acids. With 3 bases clipped from V and 4 bases from J, the junction kept 5 bases outside the gene matches. CDR1 MDHEN and CDR2 SYDVKM come from the germline V gene. The CDR3 bases are TGTGCCAGCAGTTTCGTCGGGAGGGGTTACAATGAGCAGTTCTTC. Its translation is CASSFVGRGYNEQFF.

The chain couples TRBV29-1 to TRBJ1-2; D is unclear. Per the germline V gene, CDR1 is SQVTM and CDR2 is ANQGSEA. CDR3 length: 14 residues. V shed 1 base and J shed 7 bases, with 16 bases lying between them. The CDR3 DNA reads TGCAGCGTTGAAGCGCCAGCCCGAAGAGGTGGCTACACCTTC. Protein product: CSVEAPARRGGYTF.

The chain couples TRBV28 to TRBJ2-3; 10 bases fit TRBD2. Germline V lookup: CDR1 MDHEN, CDR2 SYDVKM. This CDR3 has 16 amino acids. With V trimmed by 3 bases and J by 9 bases, 12 bases remained unmatched. The CDR3 region is CASSFAWTSGRGTQYF. CDR3 DNA: TGTGCCAGCAGTTTTGCTTGGACTAGCGGTAGGGGGACGCAGTATTTT.

This clonotype has ten or more counts. The chain's CDR3 is CASSLTGSSGANVLTF. For the CDR3, the DNA is TGTGCCAGCAGCTTAACAGGGAGCTCTGGGGCCAACGTCCTGACTTTC. The chain combines TRBV13 with TRBJ2-6, with a possible D match to TRBD1 (6 bases). The CDR3 is 16 residues long. The germline V gene has CDR1 PRHDT and CDR2 FYEKMQ (reference sequence). V lost 2 bases, J lost 0 bases, and 8 bases lay in between.

The gene calls are TRBV20-1 and TRBJ2-1; no clear D. Trimming left V 0 bases short and J 8 bases short, with 14 bases between. This CDR3 region has 14 residues. The germline V gene encodes CDR1 DFQATT and CDR2 SNEGSKA (reference sequence). CDR3 nucleotide sequence: TGCAGTGCTAGAGATCCAATCGGTCGGGATGAGCAGTTCTTC. This codes for CSARDPIGRDEQFF.

V usage is TRBV9 and J usage is TRBJ1-1, with TRBD1 identical over 12 bases. J gave up 5 bases and V 4 bases, and 6 bases lay outside the gene matches. CDR1 SGDLS and CDR2 YYNGEE come from the germline V gene. This CDR3 contains 15 residues. Here the CDR3 reads CASSPTGQGATEAFF. CDR3 DNA sequence: TGTGCCAGCAGCCCGACGGGACAGGGGGCAACTGAAGCTTTCTTT.

In this sample, this clonotype turned up a few times. CDR3 coding DNA: TGTGCCAGCAGCCGGACTAGCGGGAGTGAGAACACCGGGGAGCTGTTTTTT. Its protein product is CASSRTSGSENTGELFF. This sequence joins TRBV11-1 and TRBJ2-2; 13 positions match TRBD2. The length of the CDR3 is 17 residues. The trim removed 5 bases at V and 1 base at J, leaving 4 bases unmatched. CDR1 and CDR2 (germline): SGHAT, FQDESV (reference sequence).

This clonotype was counted only a few times. CDR3 in DNA: TGTGCCAGCAGCCCGGGGACAGGGTTCAATCAGCCCCAGCATTTT. It yields the protein CASSPGTGFNQPQHF. This sequence joins TRBV11-3 and TRBJ1-5, with 9 positions matching TRBD1. The J segment lost 3 bases and the V segment lost 5 bases, leaving 5 bases of the junction unmatched. CDR3 length: 15 residues. Per germline, CDR1 SGHNT and CDR2 YENEEA.

This clonotype was detected many times. The chain employs TRBV11-3 and TRBJ2-1; a weak D match, TRBD2 (6 bases). The germline V gene encodes CDR1 SGHNT and CDR2 YENEEA. The V end was cut by 4 bases, the J end by 4 bases, with 17 bases between. CDR3 length: 16 residues. CDR3 amino acids: CASSSPGGAFYNEQFF. CDR3 DNA: TGTGCCAGCAGCTCCCCCGGGGGAGCGTTTTACAATGAGCAGTTCTTC.

The table lists this clonotype with many counts. The rearrangement uses TRBV20-1 and TRBJ1-5; tentative D call: TRBD1 (5 bases). This CDR3 region has 15 residues. V was pared by 0 bases and J by 2 bases, with 11 bases between. Germline values: CDR1 DFQATT, CDR2 SNEGSKA (reference sequence). The chain's CDR3 is CSARDSRVGNQPQHF. In DNA form, the CDR3 reads TGCAGTGCTAGAGATTCCAGGGTCGGCAATCAGCCCCAGCATTTT.

There are many counts of this clonotype. This chain uses TRBV9 with TRBJ2-1; D gene uncertain. Germline lookup yields CDR1 SGDLS and CDR2 YYNGEE. CDR3 length: 15 amino acids. Trimming pared 0 bases from V and 0 bases from J, leaving 7 bases between. The CDR3 nucleotides read TGTGCCAGCAGCGTAGTGTCCAGCTCCTACAATGAGCAGTTCTTC. Translated, it gives CASSVVSSSYNEQFF. Complete variable domain (other parts from reference TRBV9 and TRBJ2-1): DSGVTQTPKHLITATGQRVTLRCSPRSGDLSVYWYQQSLDQGLQFLIQYYNGEERAKGNILERFSAQQFPDLHSELNLSSLELGDSALYFCASSVVSSSYNEQFFGPGTRLTVL.

This clonotype has ten or more counts. For the CDR3, the DNA is TGTGCCAGCTCACCACGGGGGGACACCGGGGAGCTGTTTTTT. This translates into CASSPRGDTGELFF. This rearrangement joins TRBV18 to TRBJ2-2, with D tentatively TRBD2 (6 bases). Between the trimmed V and J ends, which lost 1 base and 3 bases, there was a span of 6 bases. Germline values: CDR1 KGHSH, CDR2 LQKENI. The CDR3 covers 14 residues.

This clonotype was seen ten or more times. The chain recombines TRBV5-6 with TRBJ2-2; D is unclear. V dropped 0 bases and J dropped 5 bases, with 8 bases sitting between them. The CDR3 covers 14 residues. In germline, CDR1 is SGHDT, CDR2 YYEEEE. In nucleotides, the CDR3 is TGTGCCAGCAGCTTGGGACTCCAAACCGGGGAGCTGTTTTTT. Its translation is CASSLGLQTGELFF.

This clonotype was seen repeatedly, ten times or more. The chain's CDR3 is CASSSTGGYTF. As DNA, the CDR3 is TGTGCCAGCAGTTCCACTGGTGGCTACACCTTC. The V and J genes are TRBV28 and TRBJ1-2; no definite D call. This CDR3 region has 11 residues. The V gene lost 4 bases and the J gene lost 7 bases, with 7 bases spanning the gap. From germline, CDR1 is MDHEN and CDR2 SYDVKM.

This clonotype has ten or more counts. This chain links TRBV20-1 with TRBJ1-1, with TRBD1 matching 7 bases. The CDR3 is 16 amino acids. The germline V gene encodes CDR1 DFQATT and CDR2 SNEGSKA (reference sequence). V lost 0 bases to trimming and J lost 0 bases; unmatched junction nucleotides: 7. CDR3 in DNA: TGCAGTGCTAGAGAAAACAGGGGAGGCGTGAACACTGAAGCTTTCTTT. It is translated as CSARENRGGVNTEAFF.

This clonotype was recorded many times. The genes are TRBV20-1 and TRBJ2-1, with 9 bases fitting TRBD1. The CDR3 runs 14 residues. CDR1 is DFQATT, CDR2 SNEGSKA, per germline (reference sequence). Unmatched junction bases numbered 9, after V lost 8 bases and J lost 4 bases. The CDR3 sequence: CSFLGDRVYNEQFF. DNA of the CDR3: TGCAGTTTCCTTGGGGACAGGGTTTACAATGAGCAGTTCTTC.

This clonotype was counted at least ten times. This chain joins TRBV3-1 and TRBJ2-3; 11 bases map to TRBD2. The CDR3 consists of 16 residues. The germline V gene has CDR1 LGHDT and CDR2 YNNKEL (reference sequence). J lost 3 bases, V lost 4 bases, and 6 bases had no gene match. This chain's CDR3 is CASSRRLAGNTDTQYF. The CDR3, as DNA: TGTGCCAGCAGCCGTAGACTAGCGGGGAATACAGATACGCAGTATTTT.

There are many counts of this clonotype. The chain links TRBV30 to TRBJ2-1; either TRBD1 or TRBD2 may supply D (5 bases each). Germline V gene data show CDR1 as GTSNPN and CDR2 as SVGIG (reference sequence). The ends were cut back, 2 bases at V and 0 bases at J, with 8 bases in the middle. CDR3 size: 14 residues. In DNA form, the CDR3 reads TGTGCCTGGAGTTTTGGGGGCTCCTACAATGAGCAGTTCTTC. Its protein is CAWSFGGSYNEQFF.